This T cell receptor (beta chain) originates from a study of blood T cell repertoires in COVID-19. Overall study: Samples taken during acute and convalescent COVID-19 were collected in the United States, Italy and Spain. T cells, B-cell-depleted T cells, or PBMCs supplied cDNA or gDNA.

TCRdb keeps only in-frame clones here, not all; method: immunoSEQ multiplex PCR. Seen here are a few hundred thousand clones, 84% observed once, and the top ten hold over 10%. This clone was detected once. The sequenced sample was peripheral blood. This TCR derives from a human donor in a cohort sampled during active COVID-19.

The CDR3 sequence: CASSFRDRTSYGYTF. For the CDR3, the DNA is TGTGCCAGCAGCTTCCGGGACAGGACCTCCTATGGCTACACCTTC. The chain links TRBV7-2 to TRBJ1-2; 8 positions agree with TRBD1. CDR1 and CDR2 (germline): SGHTA, FQGNSA. The CDR3 is 15 residues long. After removal of 3 bases from V and 4 bases from J, the junction contained 7 bases not matched to a gene.